This T cell receptor (beta chain) was found in a study of blood T cell repertoires in COVID-19. The CDR3 contains 17 residues. The germline CDR1 and CDR2 sequences are KGHDR and SFDVKD. V lost 3 bases to trimming and J lost 9 bases; unmatched junction nucleotides: 16. This clone was detected only once. Assay: immunoSEQ multiplex PCR; the TCRdb copy retains only in-frame clones and omits some. The sample records hundreds of thousands of clones, approximately 85% being singletons. V usage is TRBV24-1 and J usage is TRBJ1-5; 7 nucleotides line up with TRBD1. The receptor was derived from a woman aged 40-49 years with acute COVID-19. Specimen: PBMCs or T cells enriched from blood (not recorded which). The CDR3 loop reads CATSDGTGTVVRGPQHF. The CDR3 DNA is TGTGCCACCAGTGATGGAACCGGGACAGTCGTCCGAGGGCCCCAGCATTTT.